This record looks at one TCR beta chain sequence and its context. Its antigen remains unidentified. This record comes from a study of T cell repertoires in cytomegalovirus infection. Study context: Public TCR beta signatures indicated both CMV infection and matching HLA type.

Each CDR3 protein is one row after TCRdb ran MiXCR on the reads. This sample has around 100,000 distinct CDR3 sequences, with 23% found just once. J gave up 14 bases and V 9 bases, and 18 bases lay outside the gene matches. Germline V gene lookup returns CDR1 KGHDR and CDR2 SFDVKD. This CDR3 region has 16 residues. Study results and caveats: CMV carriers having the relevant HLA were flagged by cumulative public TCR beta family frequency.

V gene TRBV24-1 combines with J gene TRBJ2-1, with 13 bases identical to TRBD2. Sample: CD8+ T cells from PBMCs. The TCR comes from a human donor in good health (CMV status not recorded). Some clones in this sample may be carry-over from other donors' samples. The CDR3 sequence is CATSSWSTSGGAFKFF. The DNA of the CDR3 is TGTGCCACCTCAAGTTGGAGTACTAGCGGGGGGGCCTTTAAGTTCTTC.